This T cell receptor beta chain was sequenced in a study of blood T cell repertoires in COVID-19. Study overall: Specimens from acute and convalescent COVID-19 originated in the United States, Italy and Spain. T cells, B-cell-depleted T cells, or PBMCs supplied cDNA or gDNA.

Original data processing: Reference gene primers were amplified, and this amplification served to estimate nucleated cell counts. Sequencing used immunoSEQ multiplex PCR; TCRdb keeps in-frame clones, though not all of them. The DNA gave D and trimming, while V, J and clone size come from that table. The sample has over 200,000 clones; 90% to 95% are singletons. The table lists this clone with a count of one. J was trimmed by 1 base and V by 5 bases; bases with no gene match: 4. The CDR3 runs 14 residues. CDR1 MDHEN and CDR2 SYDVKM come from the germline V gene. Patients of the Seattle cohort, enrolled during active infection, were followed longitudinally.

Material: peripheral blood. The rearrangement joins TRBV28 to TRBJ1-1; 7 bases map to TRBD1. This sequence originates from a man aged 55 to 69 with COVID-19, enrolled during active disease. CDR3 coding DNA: TGTGCCAGCAGTGAACAGGGGTCGAACACTGAAGCTTTCTTT. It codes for CASSEQGSNTEAFF.